A selection of T cell receptor beta chains follows, all from one sample in a study of T cell responses to AZD1222 COVID-19 vaccine. This table comes from immunoSEQ multiplex PCR, and its TCRdb copy is limited to in-frame clones, with some not included. Of 95,000 to 150,000 clones detected, around 84% appear once; the ten largest clones hold over 25%. This sample comprised peripheral blood, obtained 28 days after the second AZD1222 dose. The receptors derive from an adult who received the AZD1222 COVID-19 vaccine. Both conserved end residues are part of each CDR3. The order of the fields is CDR3 DNA, CDR3 protein, J gene, CDR3 length, V gene, clone size, D gene. The D gene is left open where the match is weak. Size tells how often a clone was seen (once, few, many) or the class of an expanded clone, and some rows leave it out.

TGTGCCAGCAGCCCACAGTGGACTGAAGCTTTCTTT CASSPQWTEAFF TRBJ1-1 12 TRBV11-2 . .
TGTGCCAGCAGTTACTCCCAAAAGAACACTGAAGCTTTCTTT CASSYSQKNTEAFF TRBJ1-1 14 TRBV6-5 once .
TGCGCCAGCACCCTTGTGGAGGGTAGCGACGAGCAGTACTTC CASTLVEGSDEQYF TRBJ2-7 14 TRBV5-1 many .
TGTGCCAGCAGCTTTGACCGGGCTAATAATGAAAAACTGTTTTTT CASSFDRANNEKLFF TRBJ1-4 15 TRBV7-6 . .
TGTGCCAGCAGTCGAACGAATAGCAATCAGCCCCAGCATTTT CASSRTNSNQPQHF TRBJ1-5 14 TRBV6-6 . .
TGTGCCAGCAGCTTGGGAAGAGGGGAGCAGTACTTC CASSLGRGEQYF TRBJ2-7 12 TRBV11-3 . .
TGTGCCAGCAGCTTAGGAGTAGGGAGTACCAAAAACATTCAGTACTTC CASSLGVGSTKNIQYF TRBJ2-4 16 TRBV7-8 . .
TGTGCCAGCAGTTACTCGGGCAGGGGGGGCGATGGCTACACCTTC CASSYSGRGGDGYTF TRBJ1-2 15 TRBV6-5 . TRBD1
TGTGCCATCAGTGAGTCGGCTACCAGGGTGGGAGGCTACACCTTC CAISESATRVGGYTF TRBJ1-2 15 TRBV10-3 . .
TGTGCCACCAGCAGAGAACGGGTTTGGGGGGCCGGGGAGCTGTTTTTT CATSRERVWGAGELFF TRBJ2-2 16 TRBV15 . .
TGTGCCAGCAGCACTAGCGGGGGGCACAATGAGCAGTTCTTC CASSTSGGHNEQFF TRBJ2-1 14 TRBV7-3 . TRBD2
TGCGCCAGCAGCGTTCAGGAGAACACTGAAGCTTTCTTT CASSVQENTEAFF TRBJ1-1 13 TRBV5-1 . .
TGCGCCAGCTCGGAAATACGGTGGAACTACGAGCAGTACTTC CASSEIRWNYEQYF TRBJ2-7 14 TRBV5-1 . .
TGTGCCAGCAGTTACTCGGCACTCTGGGAGCCCCAGCATTTT CASSYSALWEPQHF TRBJ1-5 14 TRBV6-6 . .
TGCGCCAGCAGCGTACAGGGAGACTATGGCTACACCTTC CASSVQGDYGYTF TRBJ1-2 13 TRBV5-1 . .
TGCGCCAGCAGTGACCCAATGAGGACTGAAGCTTTCTTT CASSDPMRTEAFF TRBJ1-1 13 TRBV10-2 . .
TGTGCCAGCAGCTTTGTGAAGGGGATGGGCTACACCTTC CASSFVKGMGYTF TRBJ1-2 13 TRBV11-2 . .
TGTGCCAGCACCAGATTTGGGAACTCTGGGGCCAACGTCCTGACTTTC CASTRFGNSGANVLTF TRBJ2-6 16 TRBV7-9 . .
TGTGCCACCAGTGTATTAGGGGACGAGTCCTATAATAACTATGGCTACACCTTC CATSVLGDESYNNYGYTF TRBJ1-2 18 TRBV24-1 . .
TGTGCCAGCAGCTTTGTACGGAATGAGCAGTTCTTC CASSFVRNEQFF TRBJ2-1 12 TRBV13 . .
TGTGCCAGCAGTTCGGCACCGGGACCGAGGGTCACTGAAGCTTTCTTT CASSSAPGPRVTEAFF TRBJ1-1 16 TRBV6-2/TRBV6-3 . .
TGTGCCAGCATCGGACTCGTCCGGGACAGGGTTGGCACTGAAGCTTTCTTT CASIGLVRDRVGTEAFF TRBJ1-1 17 TRBV5-8 . TRBD1
TGTGCCAGTAGTACGACAGGGAATGGCTACACCTTC CASSTTGNGYTF TRBJ1-2 12 TRBV19 . TRBD1
TGCGCCAGCACACGGTTCCTGACAGGGATGCTCAACGAGCAGTACTTC CASTRFLTGMLNEQYF TRBJ2-7 16 TRBV10-2 few TRBD1
TGTGCCAGCAGTTTAGACAGATACACTGAAGCTTTCTTT CASSLDRYTEAFF TRBJ1-1 13 TRBV12-3/TRBV12-4 . .
TGCGCCAGCAGTGGGCAGGGCGGTGGCACTGAAGCTTTCTTT CASSGQGGGTEAFF TRBJ1-1 14 TRBV5-1 . .
TGTGCCAGCAGCCGGGACAGGGAGACTGAAGCTTTCTTT CASSRDRETEAFF TRBJ1-1 13 TRBV2 . TRBD1
TGTGCCAGCAGCAAAAGGTCAGGCTCATATAGCAATCAGCCCCAGCATTTT CASSKRSGSYSNQPQHF TRBJ1-5 17 TRBV21-1 few .
TGTGCCAGCAGCGTAGGATGGGCCCCGGGCACAGATACGCAGTATTTT CASSVGWAPGTDTQYF TRBJ2-3 16 TRBV9 . .
TGTGCCAGCAGCCCCGCGCGTACGAACACCGGGGAGCTGTTTTTT CASSPARTNTGELFF TRBJ2-2 15 TRBV7-2 . .
TGTGCCAGCTCACCACAGGAATACAATGAGCAGTTCTTC CASSPQEYNEQFF TRBJ2-1 13 TRBV18 . .
TGTGCCAGCAGCTGGGGGCTAGCGGGGTCCTACGAGCAGTACTTC CASSWGLAGSYEQYF TRBJ2-7 15 TRBV7-2 . TRBD2
TGTGCCAGCAGCCTAGGGGGGTCAGATACGCAGTATTTT CASSLGGSDTQYF TRBJ2-3 13 TRBV12-3/TRBV12-4 . .
TGTGCCAGCAGCGTGATCGGGACAGGATTGAACACTGAAGCTTTCTTT CASSVIGTGLNTEAFF TRBJ1-1 16 TRBV9 . TRBD1
TGTGCCAGCAGGTTGGGCGCCGGACAGGGCTACACCTTC CASRLGAGQGYTF TRBJ1-2 13 TRBV5-8 . .
TGTGCTAGCAGCCCGGACATCTACTACGAGCAGTACTTC CASSPDIYYEQYF TRBJ2-7 13 TRBV7-7 . .
TGTGCCAGCAGTTTTCAGCCACGACAGAATAATTCACCCCTCCACTTT CASSFQPRQNNSPLHF TRBJ1-6 16 TRBV27 . .
TGCAGCGTTGGGCAGGGAGGGGAAGCTTTCTTT CSVGQGGEAFF TRBJ1-1 11 TRBV29-1 . .
TGTGCCAGCAGCTTAGGACTCACTAGCGGGGGACCCACAGATACGCAGTATTTT CASSLGLTSGGPTDTQYF TRBJ2-3 18 TRBV11-3 . TRBD2
TGTGCCAGTAGCGTGGGAACAGGGGACCTCCAAGAGACCCAGTACTTC CASSVGTGDLQETQYF TRBJ2-5 16 TRBV19 . TRBD1
TGTGCCAGCAGCTTAAGGGGGGACACTGAAGCTTTCTTT CASSLRGDTEAFF TRBJ1-1 13 TRBV7-9 . .
TGTGCCAGCAGCTTAGGAAAGGGGGCGCTGGACACTGAAGCTTTCTTT CASSLGKGALDTEAFF TRBJ1-1 16 TRBV7-9 . TRBD1
TGTGCCAGCAGGCCTACCAGGGTTCTCACGGGGGAGCAGTACTTC CASRPTRVLTGEQYF TRBJ2-7 15 TRBV28 . .
TGCGCCAGCAGCCGTTCACAGGGGGCAGATTCACCCCTCCACTTT CASSRSQGADSPLHF TRBJ1-6 15 TRBV4-1 once TRBD1
TGTGCCAGCTCAGACGGACGGCAGCGAAATGAAAAACTGTTTTTT CASSDGRQRNEKLFF TRBJ1-4 15 TRBV18 . .
TGTGCCAGCGGAAGGGACAGGGAAAGCTCCTACGAGCAGTACTTC CASGRDRESSYEQYF TRBJ2-7 15 TRBV11-2 once TRBD1
TGTGCCAGCAGCCAGGACAGCACAGATACGCAGTATTTT CASSQDSTDTQYF TRBJ2-3 13 TRBV28 . .
TGTGCCAGCAGCTTAGCTGGGCAGTCCAATCAGCCCCAGCATTTT CASSLAGQSNQPQHF TRBJ1-5 15 TRBV7-2 . .
TGCGCCAGCAGTCTCGGGGGGTCCTACAATGAGCAGTTCTTC CASSLGGSYNEQFF TRBJ2-1 14 TRBV5-1 . TRBD2
TGTGCCAGCAGCGGCTCCCCCGAGCAGTTCTTC CASSGSPEQFF TRBJ2-1 11 TRBV13 . .
TGCGCCAGCAGCTCATCGGGAAGTACCTACGAGCAGTACTTC CASSSSGSTYEQYF TRBJ2-7 14 TRBV5-1 . .
TGTGCCAGTAGTACGCGGACAGCTTCCTATGGCTACACCTTC CASSTRTASYGYTF TRBJ1-2 14 TRBV19 . .
TGTGCCACCAGCGACTCCGGGGCAGTCTACGAGCAGTACTTC CATSDSGAVYEQYF TRBJ2-7 14 TRBV15 . .
TGTGCCAGCAGCCAAAGGAAGTATTCACCCCTCCACTTT CASSQRKYSPLHF TRBJ1-6 13 TRBV6-5 . .
TGCGCCAGCAGCCAAGATCGAGGGACAGGCCCAAAGCTGTTTTTT CASSQDRGTGPKLFF TRBJ1-4 15 TRBV4-1 . TRBD1
TGTGCCAGCAGCCTCGGGGGTGGGAACACCATATATTTT CASSLGGGNTIYF TRBJ1-3 13 TRBV3-1/TRBV3-2 . .
TGTGCCATCAGTGTGACAGCACTCTACGAGCAGTACTTC CAISVTALYEQYF TRBJ2-7 13 TRBV10-3 . .
TGTGCCAGCAGCCAAGTTGAGAGGGGATCCTATAATTCACCCCTCCACTTT CASSQVERGSYNSPLHF TRBJ1-6 17 TRBV3-1/TRBV3-2 few .
TGTGCCAGCAGCTTAGGCGCGGTAATGAACACTGAAGCTTTCTTT CASSLGAVMNTEAFF TRBJ1-1 15 TRBV7-9 . .